This T cell receptor (beta chain) was recovered during a study of shared T cell receptors in the human thymus. The assay was immunoSEQ multiplex PCR, and TCRdb's table has in-frame clones only and misses some. The data contain 650,000 to 950,000 clones, 80% to 90% of them singletons. From germline, CDR1 is MDHEN and CDR2 SYDVKM. This CDR3 has 14 amino acids. V shed 7 bases and J shed 6 bases, with 18 bases lying between them. These data were also reused for a study on human thymus T cells. That report adds: Among the donors, all were healthy Finnish infants having corrective surgery for congenital heart defects. Resections obtained during corrective heart surgery supplied the thymus tissue. Thymic and blood repertoires showed apparently biased V and J gene usage. Related research has reported that thymic repertoires overlap highly among unrelated individuals.

This TCR was recovered from a girl in the first two years of life with a congenital heart defect. The sample consisted of thymocytes. The chain couples TRBV28 to TRBJ1-2; perhaps TRBD1 as D (5 bases). CDR3 DNA: TGTGCCAGCACCCACATGGGGGGAATGGATGGCTACACCTTC. It translates to CASTHMGGMDGYTF.